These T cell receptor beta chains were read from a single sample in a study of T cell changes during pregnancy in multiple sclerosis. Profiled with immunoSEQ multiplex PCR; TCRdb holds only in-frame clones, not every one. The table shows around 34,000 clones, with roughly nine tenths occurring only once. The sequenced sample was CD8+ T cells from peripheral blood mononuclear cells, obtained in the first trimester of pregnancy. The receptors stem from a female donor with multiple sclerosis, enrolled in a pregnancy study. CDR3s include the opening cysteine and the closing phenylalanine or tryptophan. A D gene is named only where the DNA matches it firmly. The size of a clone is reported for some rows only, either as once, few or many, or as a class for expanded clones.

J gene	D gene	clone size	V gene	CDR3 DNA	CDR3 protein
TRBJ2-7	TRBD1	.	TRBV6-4	TGTGCCAGCAGTCGACCGGGACAGGGGTCTAGCGAGCAGTACTTC	CASSRPGQGSSEQYF
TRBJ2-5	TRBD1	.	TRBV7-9	TGTGCCAGCAGTTCGCCAGGGGGAAAAACCCAGTACTTC	CASSSPGGKTQYF
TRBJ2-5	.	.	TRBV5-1	TGCGCCAGCAGTTCTATAGGGGGTCGGGAGACCCAGTACTTC	CASSSIGGRETQYF
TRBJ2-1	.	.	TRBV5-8	TGTGCCAGCAGCTTGATACGGGAGCGGATCTACAATGAGCAGTTCTTC	CASSLIRERIYNEQFF
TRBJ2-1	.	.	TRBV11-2	TGTGCCAGCAGCTTAGACCCAGACTTTTTATTCGGGAATGAGCAGTTCTTC	CASSLDPDFLFGNEQFF
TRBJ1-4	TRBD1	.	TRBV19	TGTGCCAGTAGTGTACCAGGGGGAGATGCAACTAATGAAAAACTGTTTTTT	CASSVPGGDATNEKLFF
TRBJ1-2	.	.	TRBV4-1	TGCGCCAGCAGCCAAGTCGGAAAAGGGGGGGGCGGCTATGGCTACACCTTC	CASSQVGKGGGGYGYTF
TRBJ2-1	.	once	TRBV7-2	TGTGCCAGCAGCTTAAGGGTTAGCGGAGCCGTGGTGGATGAGCAGTTCTTC	CASSLRVSGAVVDEQFF
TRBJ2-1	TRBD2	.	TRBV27	TGTGCCAGCAGTTTATCTACTAGCGGGGGTAACAATGAGCAGTTCTTC	CASSLSTSGGNNEQFF
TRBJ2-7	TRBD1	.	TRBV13	TGTGCCAGCAGCTCCGGGACAGGCTACGAGCAGTACTTC	CASSSGTGYEQYF
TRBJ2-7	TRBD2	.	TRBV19	TGTGCCAGTAGTATGGAACTAGCGGGAGGGTCCTACGAGCAGTACTTC	CASSMELAGGSYEQYF
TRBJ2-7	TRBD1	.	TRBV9	TGTGCCAGCAGCGCCGGGACAGCAACAGAGCAGTACTTC	CASSAGTATEQYF
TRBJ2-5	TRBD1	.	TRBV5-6	TGTGCCAGCAGCCCCCCGCCGGGACAGGGGGATCGAGAGACCCAGTACTTC	CASSPPPGQGDRETQYF
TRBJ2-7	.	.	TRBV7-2	TGTGCCAGCAGCTCTGTCCCACTAGGACCCTACGAGCAGTACTTC	CASSSVPLGPYEQYF
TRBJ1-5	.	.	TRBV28	TGTGCCAGCAGATCGGGAAATCAGCCCCAGCATTTT	CASRSGNQPQHF
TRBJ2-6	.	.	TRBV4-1	TGCGCCAGCAGCCAAGATGGAGGGCAAATCTCTGGGGCCAACGTCCTGACTTTC	CASSQDGGQISGANVLTF
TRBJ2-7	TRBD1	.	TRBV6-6	TGTGCCAGCAGCCACTCCGGGACAGGGCCCTACGAGCAGTACTTC	CASSHSGTGPYEQYF
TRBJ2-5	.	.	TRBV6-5	TGTGCCAGCAGTCTACAGGGTTGGGAGACCCAGTACTTC	CASSLQGWETQYF
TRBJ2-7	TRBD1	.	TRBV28	TGTGCCAGCAGAACAGGGGGCGAATACGAGCAGTACTTC	CASRTGGEYEQYF
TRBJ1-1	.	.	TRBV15	TGTGCCACCAGCAGAGATTTTCGAGGGTGGGACACTGAAGCTTTCTTT	CATSRDFRGWDTEAFF
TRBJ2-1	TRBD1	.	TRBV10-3	TGTGCCGGTGGACAGGGGTCGGGTAATGAGCAGTTCTTC	CAGGQGSGNEQFF
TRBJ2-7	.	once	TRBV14	TGTGCCAGCAGTCCGACTAGTTCCTACGAGCAGTACTTC	CASSPTSSYEQYF
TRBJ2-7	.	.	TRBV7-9	TGTGCCAGCAGCCTACAGATAGACCCGCCGGAGCAGTACTTC	CASSLQIDPPEQYF
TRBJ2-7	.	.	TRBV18	TGTGCCAGCTCACAGGTGGGGGGATACTCCTACGAGCAGTACTTC	CASSQVGGYSYEQYF
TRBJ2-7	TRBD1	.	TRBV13	TGTGCCAGCAGCTTAGCCCACAGGGGAGACGAGCAGTACTTC	CASSLAHRGDEQYF
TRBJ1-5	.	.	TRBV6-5	TGTGCCAGCGGGGGAGGGCAGGGACAGCCCCAGCATTTT	CASGGGQGQPQHF
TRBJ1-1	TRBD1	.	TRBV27	TGTGCCAGCAGACCCAGGGGGCGGGAGACTGAAGCTTTCTTT	CASRPRGRETEAFF
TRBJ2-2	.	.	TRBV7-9	TGTGCCAGCAGCTTAGCGTTATCCGGGGAGCTGTTTTTT	CASSLALSGELFF
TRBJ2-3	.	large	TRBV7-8	TGTGCCAGCAGCTTAGGTACAGGGCTTACAGATACGCAGTATTTT	CASSLGTGLTDTQYF
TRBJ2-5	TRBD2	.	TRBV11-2	TGTGCCAGCAGATCTACCCCCAGACTAGCGGGAGGTCAAGAGACCCAGTACTTC	CASRSTPRLAGGQETQYF
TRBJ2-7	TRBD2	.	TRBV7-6	TGTGCCAGCAGCTTAGTAACTAGCGGGAAAACCTACGAGCAGTACTTC	CASSLVTSGKTYEQYF
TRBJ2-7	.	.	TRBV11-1	TGTGCCAGCAGCGGGCAGTCCTACGAGCAGTACTTC	CASSGQSYEQYF
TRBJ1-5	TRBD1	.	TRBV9	TGTGCCAGCAGCAGAGGGACAGGGAGAGGTCAGCCCCAGCATTTT	CASSRGTGRGQPQHF
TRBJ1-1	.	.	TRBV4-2	TGTGCCAGCAGCCAAGGTACGGCGGGGAGGAACACTGAAGCTTTCTTT	CASSQGTAGRNTEAFF
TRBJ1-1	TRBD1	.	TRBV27	TGTGCCAGCAGTTTAATGGGACAGAAGTACGAAGCTTTCTTT	CASSLMGQKYEAFF
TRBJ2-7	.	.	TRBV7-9	TGTGCCAGCAGCTTGGACAGAGTCTACGAGCAGTACTTC	CASSLDRVYEQYF
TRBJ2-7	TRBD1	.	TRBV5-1	TGCGCCAGCAGCTTGGGGACAGGGTCCAACGAGCAGTACTTC	CASSLGTGSNEQYF
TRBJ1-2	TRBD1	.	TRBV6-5	TGTGCCAGCAGTTACTCGGGTGGGACAGGGTTCGGCTACACCTTC	CASSYSGGTGFGYTF
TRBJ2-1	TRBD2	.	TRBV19	TGTGCCAGTAAGCGGGAGGGTGTCTACAATGAGCAGTTCTTC	CASKREGVYNEQFF
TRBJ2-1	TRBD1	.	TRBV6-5	TGTGCCAGCGGGCAGGGGGCGGCCTACAATGAGCAGTTCTTC	CASGQGAAYNEQFF
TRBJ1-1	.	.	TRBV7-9	TGTGCCAGCAGCTCGTCAGGTTGGGACACTGAAGCTTTCTTT	CASSSSGWDTEAFF
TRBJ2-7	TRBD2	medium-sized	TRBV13	TGTGCCAGCAGTCAATGGACTAGCGGGAGGGCCTGGTCGGCCTACGAGCAGTACTTC	CASSQWTSGRAWSAYEQYF
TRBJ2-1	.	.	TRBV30	TGTGCCTGGAGTGTTATGAGCTACAATGAGCAGTTCTTC	CAWSVMSYNEQFF
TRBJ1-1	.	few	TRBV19	TGTGCCGGCTCTCACGGGGGGGGCACTGAAGCTTTCTTT	CAGSHGGGTEAFF
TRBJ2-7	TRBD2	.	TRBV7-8	TGTGCCAGCACCCCCGGGACTAGCGGGAGGGCCCTCGGCGAGCAGTACTTC	CASTPGTSGRALGEQYF
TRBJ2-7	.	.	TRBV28	TGTGCCAGCAGTTTATTTGGCTCGGGATACGAGCAGTACTTC	CASSLFGSGYEQYF
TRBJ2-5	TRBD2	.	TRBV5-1	TGCGCCAGCAGCTTCTGGCCGACTAGCGGGAGGCGCTTGGAGACCCAGTACTTC	CASSFWPTSGRRLETQYF
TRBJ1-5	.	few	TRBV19	TGTGCCAGTAGTATATCGCCCAACGGTCAGCCCCAGCATTTT	CASSISPNGQPQHF
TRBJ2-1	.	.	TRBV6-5	TGTGCCAGCAGTTACGTTAGGGGCGATGAGCAGTTCTTC	CASSYVRGDEQFF
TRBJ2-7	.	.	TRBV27	TGTGCCAGCAGTTATAGGACAGAATACGAGCAGTACTTC	CASSYRTEYEQYF